This TCR beta chain emerged from a study of T-cell memory formation after mild COVID-19. Germline assignment: CDR1 SGHRS and CDR2 YFSETQ. This CDR3 has 14 residues. Trimming removed 0 bases from V and 6 bases from J, with 13 bases in between. TCRdb reprocessed the 5' RACE reads with MiXCR, giving one entry per CDR3 protein. Of 280,000 or so distinct CDR3 sequences listed, roughly 8% are singletons. The specimen was PBMCs or a T cell subset sorted from them (not recorded which). The TCR comes from a man between 18 and 29 years old who had mild COVID-19 (a few samples of this study predate the infection). Cell type and time point are not known. This rearrangement joins TRBV5-1 to TRBJ2-7; tentatively, D is TRBD2 (5 bases). The CDR3 spells CASSLVPGSGEQYF. In DNA, the CDR3 is TGCGCCAGCAGCTTGGTGCCGGGGTCGGGCGAGCAGTACTTC.